Listed below are T cell receptor beta chains from one sample, sequenced in a study of long-term antiretroviral therapy in people with HIV. Method: immunoSEQ multiplex PCR; TCRdb's copy keeps in-frame clones and lacks some. The sample consists of roughly 34,000 clones, roughly 83% of them appearing once. The sample here was unsorted PBMCs, taken 1.9 years after starting antiretroviral therapy. The receptors come from a man aged 18 to 35 with HIV. Both conserved end residues are part of each CDR3. A D gene is named only where the DNA matches it firmly. Some rows have no size entry. The others give once, few or many, or a class for an expanded clone.

v_call	j_call	d_call	cdr3_length	clone_size	cdr3_nt	cdr3_aa
TRBV29-1	TRBJ2-7	-	12	few	TGCAGCGTTGGGCAACCCCCCTACGAGCAGTACTTC	CSVGQPPYEQYF
TRBV6-4	TRBJ2-2	-	15	few	TGTGCCAGCAGCCCCGGGGGGCCAGGAACCGGGGAGCTGTTTTTT	CASSPGGPGTGELFF
TRBV28	TRBJ1-5	-	15	-	TGTGCCAGCAGTTTGATGGGTAAACGGTATCAGCCCCAGCATTTT	CASSLMGKRYQPQHF
TRBV4-2	TRBJ1-5	-	14	few	TGTGCCAGCAGCCAAGCTGGGGGAGGGGAGCCCCAGCATTTT	CASSQAGGGEPQHF
TRBV6-5	TRBJ1-1	-	15	-	TGTGCCAGCAGCGTTAGCCGGGTTTTGAACACTGAAGCTTTCTTT	CASSVSRVLNTEAFF
TRBV6-1	TRBJ1-5	-	11	-	TGTGCCAGCACAGACAATCAGCCCCAGCATTTT	CASTDNQPQHF
TRBV4-2	TRBJ1-6	TRBD1	17	-	TGTGCCAGCAGCCAAGAGCCGGGACAGGGGACTAATTCACCCCTCCACTTT	CASSQEPGQGTNSPLHF
TRBV9	TRBJ2-3	-	15	-	TGTGCCAGCAGCGTAGACTGGAAGAGCACAGATACGCAGTATTTT	CASSVDWKSTDTQYF
TRBV6-1	TRBJ1-5	-	15	-	TGTGCCAGCAGTGAGATCAGGCAAGGGAATCAGCCCCAGCATTTT	CASSEIRQGNQPQHF
TRBV27	TRBJ1-5	TRBD1	14	-	TGTGCCAGCAGTTTGACAGGGGCCCTTCAGCCCCAGCATTTT	CASSLTGALQPQHF
TRBV18	TRBJ2-5	-	14	-	TGTGCCAGCTCTCCCCCCCAGAGAAAAGAGACCCAGTACTTC	CASSPPQRKETQYF
TRBV11-2	TRBJ2-7	-	15	few	TGTGCCAGCAGCTTAGGAAGCACTTTATTCTCCGAGCAGTACTTC	CASSLGSTLFSEQYF
TRBV6-5	TRBJ1-1	-	14	-	TGTGCCAGCAGTTACTCGGGCAGGGCTGGCGAAGCTTTCTTT	CASSYSGRAGEAFF
TRBV11-2	TRBJ2-3	TRBD2	17	-	TGTGCCAGCAGCTCCCGGGGAGCGGGGGGGCCTCGAGATACGCAGTATTTT	CASSSRGAGGPRDTQYF
TRBV10-1	TRBJ1-2	-	11	few	TGCGCCAACGGGACAAATAGGGGCTACACCTTC	CANGTNRGYTF
TRBV6-1	TRBJ1-5	-	18	-	TGTGCCAGCAGTGAGGGTTTAAGGGGAGGAAATAGCAATCAGCCCCAGCATTTT	CASSEGLRGGNSNQPQHF
TRBV4-1	TRBJ1-6	-	17	few	TGCGCCAGCAGCCAAGTGGACGGCTCTCTATATAATTCACCCCTCCACTTT	CASSQVDGSLYNSPLHF
TRBV7-9	TRBJ2-5	-	12	once	TGTGCCAGCAGCTTAGTTAGGGAGACCCAGTACTTC	CASSLVRETQYF
TRBV7-2	TRBJ1-2	-	13	-	TGTGCCAGCAGCTTAGAGAGTACCCTTGGCTACACCTTC	CASSLESTLGYTF
TRBV12-5	TRBJ2-1	TRBD2	15	-	TGTGCTAGTGGTTTGTTAGCGGGGGGGCTTAATGAGCAGTTCTTC	CASGLLAGGLNEQFF
TRBV10-1	TRBJ2-3	TRBD2	15	-	TGCGCCAGCAGTCAAGCGGGGCCTACGACAGATACGCAGTATTTT	CASSQAGPTTDTQYF
TRBV7-9	TRBJ2-3	TRBD2	18	-	TGTGCCAGCAGCCCGAGTAGACTAGCGGGGGGGAGCACAGATACGCAGTATTTT	CASSPSRLAGGSTDTQYF
TRBV11-2	TRBJ2-5	TRBD1	15	-	TGTGCCAGCAGCCTCAGGACAGGGCGGGAAGAGACCCAGTACTTC	CASSLRTGREETQYF
TRBV2	TRBJ2-3	-	14	few	TGTGCCAGCACTGGGGAGCGTAGCACAGATACGCAGTATTTT	CASTGERSTDTQYF
TRBV29-1	TRBJ1-1	TRBD1	10	-	TGCAGCGTACTACAGGGGGAAGCTTTCTTT	CSVLQGEAFF
TRBV11-2	TRBJ1-5	-	13	-	TGTGCCAGCAGCTTAGATCGGGATCAGCCCCAGCATTTT	CASSLDRDQPQHF
TRBV19	TRBJ2-1	-	11	-	TGTGCCAGTAGTATGGGGCAGGGCACGGTCTTC	CASSMGQGTVF
TRBV5-4	TRBJ2-7	TRBD2	15	-	TGTGCCAGCAGTCAATTAGCGGGGGCCTCCTACGAGCAGTACTTC	CASSQLAGASYEQYF
TRBV2	TRBJ2-7	-	14	-	TGTGCCAGCAGTGAAAATAGGGACTCCTACGAGCAGTACTTC	CASSENRDSYEQYF
TRBV5-4	TRBJ2-7	-	13	-	TGTGCCAGCAGTCGGGACCGCGCCTACGAGCAGTACTTC	CASSRDRAYEQYF
TRBV12-5	TRBJ2-5	-	13	-	TGTGCTAGTGGTTTGCCAGGGGATGAGACCCAGTACTTC	CASGLPGDETQYF
TRBV9	TRBJ2-3	TRBD2	15	-	TGTGCCAGCAGCGCGAGCGGGGATAGCACAGATACGCAGTATTTT	CASSASGDSTDTQYF
TRBV4-1	TRBJ1-5	-	15	-	TGCGCCAGCAGCCAAGGCATGGGTAGCAATCAGCCCCAGCATTTT	CASSQGMGSNQPQHF
TRBV29-1	TRBJ2-3	TRBD2	14	-	TGCAGCGGGAATAGCGGGGGGAACACAGATACGCAGTATTTT	CSGNSGGNTDTQYF
TRBV7-2	TRBJ2-3	-	15	-	TGTGCCAGCAGCTCACCAATAAGTAGCACAGATACGCAGTATTTT	CASSSPISSTDTQYF
TRBV10-3	TRBJ1-2	-	12	-	TGTGCCATCAGTGAGTCCAACTATGGCTACACCTTC	CAISESNYGYTF
TRBV5-4	TRBJ2-1	-	13	-	TGTGCCAGCAGCCCGGACAGCCTGGTTGAGCAGTTCTTC	CASSPDSLVEQFF
TRBV5-1	TRBJ1-5	TRBD1	16	-	TGCGCCAGCAGCTTGGGGGGACAGGGTAAAAATCAGCCCCAGCATTTT	CASSLGGQGKNQPQHF
TRBV25-1	TRBJ2-1	-	17	-	TGTGCCAGCAGTGAGCTAATTGGACGGGGATACACAACTGAGCAGTTCTTC	CASSELIGRGYTTEQFF